The rows below give T cell receptor beta chains drawn from one sample of a study of OX40 agonist ivuxolimab in advanced cancers. Data came from immunoSEQ multiplex PCR; TCRdb stores just in-frame clones and leaves some out. Of 94,000 or so clones detected, roughly 80% appear once; the ten largest clones hold around 1.1%. Sequencing was performed on CD4+ or CD8+ T cells sorted from blood, taken in a trial of the OX40 agonist ivuxolimab. The receptor source for this set is an adult with an advanced solid tumor such as melanoma, head and neck, liver or kidney cancer. CDR3s leave out the opening cysteine and the closing phenylalanine or tryptophan.

v_call: TRBV5-6; cdr3_aa: ASSLGLERGAETQY
v_call: TRBV4-3; cdr3_aa: ASSPSPRGGNEKLF
v_call: TRBV14; cdr3_aa: ASSPGQVDSSGYT
v_call: TRBV6-5; cdr3_aa: ASRTTGSGNTIY
v_call: TRBV29-1; cdr3_aa: SALTLVLDNEQF
v_call: TRBV28; cdr3_aa: ASRYVGSPLH
v_call: TRBV28; cdr3_aa: ASSTPQGFSGNTIY
v_call: TRBV5-5; cdr3_aa: ASSLNSRTAAYEQY
v_call: TRBV2; cdr3_aa: ASRRQVYEQF
v_call: TRBV7-2; cdr3_aa: ASSSRGINEQF
v_call: TRBV7-9; cdr3_aa: ASSLEGGETQY
v_call: TRBV6-1; cdr3_aa: ASRGLQFTDTQY
v_call: TRBV6-5; cdr3_aa: ASLPGQGDIYEQF
v_call: TRBV11-3; cdr3_aa: ASSAVGSWNTNTGELF
v_call: TRBV7-9; cdr3_aa: ASSLVVGDTEYQETQY
v_call: TRBV27; cdr3_aa: ATQDRGSSYAF
v_call: TRBV2; cdr3_aa: ASRANRVSYNEQF
v_call: TRBV19; cdr3_aa: ASSSTGDDNQPQQ
v_call: TRBV6-5; cdr3_aa: ASSYDALDTEAF
v_call: TRBV10-2; cdr3_aa: ASRQPGQGHGELF
v_call: TRBV10-3; cdr3_aa: AISVTSYEQY
v_call: TRBV5-6; cdr3_aa: ASSLGRGGKGYT
v_call: TRBV4-1; cdr3_aa: ASSRPASGYT
v_call: TRBV19; cdr3_aa: ASSTPDRVNTEAF
v_call: TRBV18; cdr3_aa: ASSPRLLVEGEKLF
v_call: TRBV5-1; cdr3_aa: ASSSGTGDNEQF